These 18 T cell receptor beta chains originate from one sample sequenced in a study of Ad26.COV2.S vaccination and SARS-CoV-2 variants. Treatment noted: 19 received Ad26.COV2.S at low or high dose, single or two shots; 5 received placebo; per-sample allocation not given. Following the first vaccine or placebo injection, samples were taken on day 63. Assay used: immunoSEQ multiplex PCR; TCRdb lists only in-frame clones, some missing. The sample records about 680,000 clones, 80% to 90% being singletons. Sequences were derived from peripheral blood, sampled in a trial of Ad26.COV2.S vaccine versus placebo. Every receptor here comes from a person between 18 and 65 years old who received the Ad26.COV2.S COVID-19 vaccine or a placebo.

CDR3 nucleotides: TGTGCCATCAGTCGGGACAGGACCGGGGAGCTGTTTTTT. Amino acid sequence: CAISRDRTGELFF. This rearrangement joins TRBV10-3 to TRBJ2-2; TRBD1 matches at 8 bases. Unmatched junction bases numbered 1, after V lost 5 bases and J lost 5 bases. Germline V gene sequence: CDR1 ENHRY, CDR2 SYGVKD. The CDR3 consists of 13 residues.

The J gene is TRBJ2-2, the V gene TRBV2, with 7 bases that match TRBD1. J gave up 0 bases and V 7 bases, and 5 bases lay outside the gene matches. The germline V gene has CDR1 SNHLY and CDR2 FYNNEI. The CDR3 has 15 amino acids. CDR3 bases: TGTGCCAGCAAACAGGGGATGCCGAACACCGGGGAGCTGTTTTTT. This sequence encodes CASKQGMPNTGELFF.

DNA of the CDR3: TGTGCCAGCAGCTCAGCCCGGGAGGCCACAGATACGCAGTATTTT. Protein product: CASSSAREATDTQYF. V usage is TRBV7-9 and J usage is TRBJ2-3; 7 bases are a match to TRBD2. The CDR3 totals 15 residues. The V gene end was trimmed by 4 bases and the J gene end by 2 bases; junction bases not matched to a gene: 6. CDR1 and CDR2 from the germline V gene are SEHNR and FQNEAQ (reference sequence).

The chain recombines TRBV13 with TRBJ1-4; weak D call: TRBD1 (6 bases). The CDR3 sequence is 14 residues long. From germline, CDR1 is PRHDT and CDR2 FYEKMQ (reference sequence). The germline V and J ends were trimmed by 2 bases and 7 bases, with 11 bases remaining between them. The CDR3 nucleotides read TGTGCCAGCAGCTTAACCGGGACACTTGAAAAACTGTTTTTT. This gives the protein CASSLTGTLEKLFF.

This sequence joins TRBV2 and TRBJ1-3; no clear D. The CDR3 consists of 13 residues. V was cut by 7 bases and J by 1 base, with 8 bases left in between. Germline CDR1 reads SNHLY; CDR2 reads FYNNEI. CDR3 sequence: CASTVDSGNTIYF. The CDR3 region has the DNA TGTGCCAGCACCGTAGATTCTGGAAACACCATATATTTT.

The chain uses TRBV6-6 and TRBJ2-4, with a possible D match to TRBD2 (6 bases). Germline values: CDR1 MNHNY, CDR2 SVGAGI (reference sequence). The length of the CDR3 is 14 residues. V lost 3 bases, J lost 1 base, and 7 bases lay in between. The CDR3 DNA follows: TGTGCCAGCAGTTATGGGGGGGCCAAAAACATTCAGTACTTC. The encoded protein is CASSYGGAKNIQYF.

The J gene is TRBJ1-2, the V gene TRBV19; D unclear. V was shortened by 3 bases and J by 8 bases, with 13 bases between the two germline ends. The germline V gene has CDR1 LNHDA and CDR2 SQIVND (reference sequence). The CDR3 spans 13 residues. DNA for the CDR3: TGTGCCAGTAGTATTCTTACGGTCTCCGGCTACACCTTC. Its protein is CASSILTVSGYTF.

Concerning this clone: The same CDR3 also results from other DNA sequences found in this sample. The chain links TRBV27 to TRBJ1-5, with D perhaps TRBD1 (6 bases). The CDR3 sequence is 15 residues long. From germline, CDR1 is MNHEY and CDR2 SMNVEV (reference sequence). V was shortened by 0 bases and J by 1 base, with 7 bases between the two germline ends. DNA of the CDR3: TGTGCCAGCAGTTTATCGAGGGGGAGCAATCAGCCCCAGCATTTT. Translation: CASSLSRGSNQPQHF.

DNA for the CDR3: TGTGCCAGCAGTACCGGCGTCAGCTCCTACGAGCAGTACTTC. Amino acid sequence: CASSTGVSSYEQYF. V and J are TRBV5-4 and TRBJ2-7; D is unresolved. The CDR3 spans 14 residues. Trimming shortened V by 5 bases and J by 0 bases, and 12 bases separated the two germline ends. The germline gives CDR1 SGHNT, CDR2 YYREEE (reference sequence).

This clone was picked up one time. The gene calls are TRBV2 and TRBJ2-3; maybe TRBD1 (6 bases). The CDR3 is 13 residues long. Trimming took 7 bases from V and 4 from J, leaving 12 bases between them. Germline V lookup: CDR1 SNHLY, CDR2 FYNNEI. The CDR3 sequence is CASTRDIADTQYF. The CDR3 coding sequence is TGTGCCAGCACCCGGGACATCGCAGATACGCAGTATTTT.

The chain is built from TRBV2 and TRBJ1-6; TRBD1 matches at 8 bases. The CDR3 totals 16 residues. Trimming cost V 7 bases and J 10 bases; bases outside gene matches: 15. Germline CDR1 reads SNHLY; CDR2 reads FYNNEI. The CDR3 coding sequence is TGTGCCAGCATTCGGGCCGGGACAGGTTTTGGGTCACCCCTCCACTTT. As protein: CASIRAGTGFGSPLHF.

As concerns this clone: Other DNA sequences in this sample translate to the same CDR3. The chain uses TRBV7-2 and TRBJ2-2, with D hard to call. Trimming took 0 bases from V and 1 from J, leaving 3 bases between them. This CDR3 contains 14 residues. Per germline, CDR1 SGHTA and CDR2 FQGNSA. The CDR3 reads CASSLARNTGELFF. The CDR3 nucleotides are TGTGCCAGCAGCTTAGCGCGGAACACCGGGGAGCTGTTTTTT.

The rearrangement uses TRBV19 and TRBJ1-1, with D maybe TRBD1 (6 bases). Per germline, CDR1 LNHDA and CDR2 SQIVND (reference sequence). The V end lost 5 bases, the J end lost 1 base, and 17 bases lay between the germline ends. This CDR3 spans 16 amino acids. CDR3 nucleotides: TGTGCCAGTAGTGTCCTTTGGGGGCCGCGGAACACTGAAGCTTTCTTT. This sequence encodes CASSVLWGPRNTEAFF.

This chain connects TRBV30 to TRBJ1-4; no clear D gene. The CDR3 loop spans 14 amino acids. CDR1 and CDR2 from the germline V gene are GTSNPN and SVGIG (reference sequence). V was clipped by 0 bases and J by 3 bases, with 8 bases between them. The CDR3, as DNA: TGTGCCTGGAGTGTACGACGGTCTAATGAAAAACTGTTTTTT. Translated: CAWSVRRSNEKLFF.

The chain combines TRBV6-5 with TRBJ2-3, with 11 bases fitting TRBD2. The CDR3 is 15 residues long. Germline V gene lookup returns CDR1 MNHEY and CDR2 SVGAGI. The ends lost 0 bases at V and 10 bases at J; junction bases unmatched: 6. CDR3 sequence: CASSYSVLAGGPQYF. The CDR3 DNA reads as TGTGCCAGCAGTTACTCGGTTCTAGCGGGGGGCCCGCAGTATTTT.

The CDR3 bases are TGTGCCAGCAGTGACTCACGGGACAGGGTTGATGGCTACACCTTC. It is translated as CASSDSRDRVDGYTF. The chain recombines TRBV25-1 with TRBJ1-2; 9 bases line up with TRBD1. There are 15 residues in the CDR3. Germline loops: CDR1 MGHDK, CDR2 SYGVNS. The trim removed 3 bases at V and 6 bases at J, leaving 8 bases unmatched.

The chain recombines TRBV9 with TRBJ1-4; TRBD1 is a possible D gene (6 bases). Germline V gene lookup returns CDR1 SGDLS and CDR2 YYNGEE. V dropped 2 bases and J dropped 7 bases, with 15 bases sitting between them. This CDR3 spans 15 amino acids. Written as DNA, the CDR3 is TGTGCCAGCAGCGTCCGTACAGGGCTGGGTGAAAAACTGTTTTTT. This translates into CASSVRTGLGEKLFF. The full variable domain, completed using reference TRBV9 and TRBJ1-4, is DSGVTQTPKHLITATGQRVTLRCSPRSGDLSVYWYQQSLDQGLQFLIQYYNGEERAKGNILERFSAQQFPDLHSELNLSSLELGDSALYFCASSVRTGLGEKLFFGSGTQLSVL.

The V and J genes are TRBV6-5 and TRBJ1-2; maybe TRBD1 (5 bases). CDR1 and CDR2 (germline): MNHEY, SVGAGI. The V end lost 5 bases, the J end lost 4 bases, and 14 bases lay between the germline ends. The CDR3 runs 14 residues. The CDR3 is CASSTTGTSYGYTF. The CDR3 nucleotides read TGTGCCAGCAGTACAACCGGGACGAGCTATGGCTACACCTTC.